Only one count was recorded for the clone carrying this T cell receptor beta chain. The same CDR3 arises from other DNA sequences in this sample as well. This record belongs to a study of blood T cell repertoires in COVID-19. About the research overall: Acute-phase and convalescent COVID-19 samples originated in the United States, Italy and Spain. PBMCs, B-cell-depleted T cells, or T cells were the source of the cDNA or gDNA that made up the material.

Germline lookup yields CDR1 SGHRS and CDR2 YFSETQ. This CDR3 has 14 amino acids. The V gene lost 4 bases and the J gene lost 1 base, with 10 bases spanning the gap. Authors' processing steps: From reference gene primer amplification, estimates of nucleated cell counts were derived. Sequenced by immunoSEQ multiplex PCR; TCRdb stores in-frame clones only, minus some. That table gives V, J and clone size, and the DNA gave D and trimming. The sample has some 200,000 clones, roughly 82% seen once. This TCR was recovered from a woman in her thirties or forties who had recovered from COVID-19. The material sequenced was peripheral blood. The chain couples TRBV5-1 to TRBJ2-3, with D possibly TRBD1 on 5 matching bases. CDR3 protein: CASSPGQGTDTQYF. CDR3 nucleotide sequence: TGCGCCAGCAGCCCAGGACAAGGCACAGATACGCAGTATTTT.